This record concerns one T cell receptor beta chain sequence. The antigen is unknown. TCRdb's table, derived via immunoSEQ multiplex PCR, lists solely in-frame clones and lacks some. Of roughly 100,000 clones in the sample, approximately 94% were seen once. This entry is derived from a study of cytomegalovirus exposure and HLA in healthy donors. Notes on the study in general: Many donors carried some public TCRs, although rarity characterized most TCR sequences. A few of the chains that were CMV-associated were confirmed in vitro to be specific for CMV antigens.

Germline V CDR1 and CDR2: MNHNY, SVGAGI (reference sequence). Trimming took 7 bases from V and 2 from J; bases not matched to a gene: 10. CDR3 length: 15 residues. These donors were members of the approximately 120-subject validation cohort, a group separate from the roughly 670-subject first cohort. Specimen: PBMCs. The TCR was taken from a young woman in good health and CMV-seronegative. The chain couples TRBV6-6 to TRBJ1-2; 7 bases align to TRBD1. CDR3 sequence (DNA): TGTGCCAGCATACTTGGACAGGCGCTAAACTATGGCTACACCTTC. Its translation: CASILGQALNYGYTF.